This T cell receptor (beta chain) was found in a study of T cell responses to AZD1222 COVID-19 vaccine. CDR3 size: 14 residues. V was clipped by 1 base and J by 2 bases, with 9 bases between them. CDR1 and CDR2 (germline): MGHRA, YSYEKL. Findings and limits, study-wide: Baseline seropositives among AZD1222 recipients totaled only five or six. Receipt of two AZD1222 doses was followed by a rise in Spike-specific TCR breadth and depth. Across spike, vaccine-associated CD4 TCRs were found, dominant at 160-218 and 743-854.

Turning to this clone: The antigen remains unidentified.

Profiled with immunoSEQ multiplex PCR; TCRdb holds only in-frame clones, not every one. The table lists about 84,000 clones, around 85% of them singletons, with approximately 10% in the top ten. Specimen: peripheral blood, collected 28 days after the second AZD1222 dose. The origin of this receptor is an adult who received the AZD1222 COVID-19 vaccine. This chain links TRBV4-1 with TRBJ2-7; perhaps TRBD1 as D (6 bases). This chain's CDR3 is CASSQAGTPYEQYF. CDR3 coding DNA: TGCGCCAGCAGCCAAGCTGGGACACCCTACGAGCAGTACTTC.